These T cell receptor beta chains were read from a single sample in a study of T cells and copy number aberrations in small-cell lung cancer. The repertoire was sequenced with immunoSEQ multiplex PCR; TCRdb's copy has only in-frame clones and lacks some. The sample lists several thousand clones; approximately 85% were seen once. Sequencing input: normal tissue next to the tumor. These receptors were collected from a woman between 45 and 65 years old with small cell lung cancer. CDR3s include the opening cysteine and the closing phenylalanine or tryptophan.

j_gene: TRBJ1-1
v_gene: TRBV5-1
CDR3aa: CASSKQTGMVTEAFF

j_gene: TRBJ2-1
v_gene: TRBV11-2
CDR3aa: CASSLAAGANEQFF

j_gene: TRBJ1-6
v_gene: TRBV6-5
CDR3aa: CASSYVNSPLHF

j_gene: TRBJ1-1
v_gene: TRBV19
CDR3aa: CASSIGRHYTEAFF

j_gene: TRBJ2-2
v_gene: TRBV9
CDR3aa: CASSVGDTGELFF

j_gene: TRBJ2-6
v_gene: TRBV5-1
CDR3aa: CASSSGQAAANVLTF

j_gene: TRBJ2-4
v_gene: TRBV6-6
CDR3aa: CASSWTGRDKNIQYF

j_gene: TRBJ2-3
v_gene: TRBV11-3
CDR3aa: CASSLDPPGAYTDTQYF

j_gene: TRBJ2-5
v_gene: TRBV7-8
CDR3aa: CASSSSMGRTQETQYF

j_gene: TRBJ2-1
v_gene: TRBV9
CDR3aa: CASNVDGTGYNEQFF

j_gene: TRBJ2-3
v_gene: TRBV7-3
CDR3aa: CASSLTGSGTTDTQYF

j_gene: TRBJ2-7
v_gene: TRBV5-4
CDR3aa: CASSTKRELSEQYF

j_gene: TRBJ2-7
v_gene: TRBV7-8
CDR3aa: CASSLGGADYEQYF

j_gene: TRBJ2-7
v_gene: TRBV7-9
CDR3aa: CASSLGASSYEQYF

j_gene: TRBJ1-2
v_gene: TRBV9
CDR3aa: CASSPGLDRGRGYTF

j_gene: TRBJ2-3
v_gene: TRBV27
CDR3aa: CASSSPREGQGNTDTQYF

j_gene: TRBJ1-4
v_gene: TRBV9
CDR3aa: CASSVGLSLNEKLFF

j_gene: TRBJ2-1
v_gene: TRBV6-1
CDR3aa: CASSGVAGRSHEQFF